The 30 T cell receptor beta chains below all came from one sample that was sequenced in a study of T-cell reconstitution after alpha-beta-depleted transplantation in children. The authors prepared the TCRbeta library with unique molecular identifiers. TCRdb independently ran MiXCR on the PCR reads; one entry per CDR3 protein. The sample lists 150,000 to 250,000 distinct CDR3 sequences, 14% to 15% occurring once. The material sequenced was PBMCs from the stem cell graft donor, taken from the stem cell graft. The receptors stem from a human donor who donated a stem cell graft to a child with acute lymphoblastic leukemia.

The genes are TRBV9 and TRBJ2-5; D is unresolved. The CDR3 loop spans 15 amino acids. Germline-derived CDR1 and CDR2 are SGDLS and YYNGEE. The V and J ends lost 0 bases and 2 bases respectively, with 11 bases between them. CDR3 protein: CASSVDSPGQETQYF. The CDR3 bases are TGTGCCAGCAGCGTAGACTCGCCCGGGCAAGAGACCCAGTACTTC.

This clonotype came up many times. CDR3 residues: CASSSTRTHTYEQYF. The CDR3 coding sequence is TGTGCCAGCAGCTCCACCAGGACTCATACGTACGAGCAGTACTTC. The V gene is TRBV7-9, the J gene TRBJ2-7; TRBD2 is a possible D gene (5 bases). The V gene lost 4 bases and the J gene lost 4 bases, with 17 bases spanning the gap. The CDR3 is 15 amino acids. Germline values: CDR1 SEHNR, CDR2 FQNEAQ (reference sequence).

This clonotype was detected ten times or more. This chain links TRBV5-5 with TRBJ2-7; 10 bases are shared with TRBD1. Losses at the gene ends were 3 bases for V and 3 bases for J; bases not matched to a gene: 12. Germline lookup yields CDR1 SGHKS and CDR2 YYEKEE (reference sequence). The CDR3 sequence is 17 residues long. The CDR3 bases are TGTGCCAGCAGCTCCTCGACAGGGGGCGAGATGGGCTACGAGCAGTACTTC. Residues: CASSSSTGGEMGYEQYF.

At least ten counts were recorded for this clonotype. The chain links TRBV7-9 to TRBJ2-3; 9 bases align to TRBD2. This CDR3 spans 20 amino acids. Trimming took 5 bases from V and 1 from J; bases not matched to a gene: 19. CDR1 and CDR2 (germline): SEHNR, FQNEAQ (reference sequence). The CDR3 bases are TGTGCCAGCAGCGTAGACGCCCTAGCGGGATGGACGGTGGGCACAGATACGCAGTATTTT. This encodes CASSVDALAGWTVGTDTQYF.

The chain recombines TRBV5-1 with TRBJ2-7; 10 positions agree with TRBD2. The length of the CDR3 is 16 residues. CDR1 and CDR2 from the germline V gene are SGHRS and YFSETQ. Trimming removed 2 bases from V and 4 bases from J; junction bases left unmatched: 9. DNA for the CDR3: TGCGCCAGCAGCTTTACCGGGACTAGCGATGGGTACGAGCAGTACTTC. Protein: CASSFTGTSDGYEQYF.

V is TRBV25-1 and J is TRBJ2-1, with a possible D match to TRBD2 (6 bases). V was shortened by 1 base and J by 4 bases, with 32 bases between the two germline ends. From germline, CDR1 is MGHDK and CDR2 SYGVNS. The CDR3 covers 22 residues. The CDR3 nucleotides are TGTGCCAGCAGTGAATTAGAGGACGGAACGTGGGGGATGCGGGACTCATACAATGAGCAGTTCTTC. Translating it yields CASSELEDGTWGMRDSYNEQFF.

This clonotype was found a few times. The germline gene is not matched at one end of the junction; a read error may be the cause. The rearrangement links TRBV7-7 to TRBJ2-1, with D unclear. CDR3 length: 12 residues. Germline-derived CDR1 and CDR2 are SSHAT and FNYEAQ (reference sequence). As DNA, the CDR3 is TGTGCTAGCAGCACCCCGGGCAATGAGCAGTTCTTC. Amino acids: CASSTPGNEQFF.

The table lists this clonotype with many counts. The chain has TRBV5-1 and TRBJ1-1; D is unresolved. Germline CDR1 SGHRS, CDR2 YFSETQ. The CDR3 length is 14 residues. Trimming pared 0 bases from V and 6 bases from J, leaving 12 bases between. The CDR3 sequence: CASSLVPTVAEAFF. As DNA, the CDR3 is TGCGCCAGCAGCTTGGTTCCAACGGTCGCTGAAGCTTTCTTT.

This clonotype occurred many times. The gene calls are TRBV6-5 and TRBJ2-3; TRBD2 agrees at 8 bases. This CDR3 contains 19 residues. V gave up 0 bases and J gave up 0 bases; unmatched junction bases: 11. Germline CDR1 and CDR2: MNHEY and SVGAGI. CDR3 sequence reads: CASSYSVAGGLISTDTQYF. In DNA, the CDR3 is TGTGCCAGCAGTTACTCGGTTGCGGGAGGCCTCATTAGCACAGATACGCAGTATTTT.

There are many counts of this clonotype. The chain combines TRBV27 with TRBJ2-7; no clear D gene. Trimming stripped 0 bases from V and 3 bases from J, with 9 bases between. Germline values: CDR1 MNHEY, CDR2 SMNVEV (reference sequence). The CDR3 runs 14 residues. CDR3 sequence: CASSLSSFGYEQYF. For the CDR3, the DNA is TGTGCCAGCAGTTTATCATCCTTTGGCTACGAGCAGTACTTC.

The table lists this clonotype with many counts. The chain carries TRBV6-1 and TRBJ2-7; TRBD2 aligns across 7 bases. The CDR3 is 13 residues long. CDR1 and CDR2 from the germline V gene are MNHNS and SASEGT. The J segment lost 2 bases and the V segment lost 7 bases, leaving 5 bases of the junction unmatched. CDR3 protein: CASTRGRAYEQYF. As DNA, the CDR3 is TGTGCCAGCACACGGGGGAGGGCCTACGAGCAGTACTTC.

In regard to this clonotype: This may be a read error: a much more frequent sequence differs by one nucleotide. Since no conserved phenylalanine or tryptophan closes the CDR3, a read error is the likely cause. This chain connects TRBV20-1 to TRBJ2-7, with 7 nucleotides matching TRBD2. With 6 bases clipped from V and 2 bases from J, the junction kept 10 bases outside the gene matches. The CDR3 has 14 amino acids. CDR1 and CDR2 (germline): DFQATT, SNEGSKA (reference sequence). The CDR3 region is CSASPPSGTYEQYI. CDR3 in DNA: TGCAGTGCCTCACCCCCTAGCGGTACCTACGAGCAGTACATC.

This clonotype was detected many times. The V and J genes are TRBV28 and TRBJ1-1, with 7 bases fitting TRBD1. This CDR3 spans 16 amino acids. V trimming: 6 bases; J trimming: 2 bases; junction bases outside the gene matches: 12. Germline-derived CDR1 and CDR2 are MDHEN and SYDVKM. CDR3 DNA: TGTGCCAGCAGGGATACAGGGGTCCCTTTCAACACTGAAGCTTTCTTT. Translated: CASRDTGVPFNTEAFF.

This clonotype appeared many times. The V call is TRBV12-3 or TRBV12-4, the J call TRBJ2-7, with D unclear. Trimming left V 5 bases short and J 3 bases short, with 14 bases between. The CDR3 spans 14 residues. The CDR3 nucleotides are TGTGCCAGCAGTGCTGAGAGGCCCTTCTACGAGCAGTACTTC. This translates into CASSAERPFYEQYF.

Many counts were recorded for this clonotype. The chain carries TRBV6-5 and TRBJ2-7, with TRBD2 matching 8 bases. V was pared by 0 bases and J by 1 base, with 2 bases of the junction left unmatched. There are 15 residues in the CDR3. CDR1 is MNHEY, CDR2 SVGAGI, per germline. The CDR3 is CASSYSLADSYEQYF. The CDR3 DNA follows: TGTGCCAGCAGTTACTCACTAGCGGATTCCTACGAGCAGTACTTC.

Concerning this clonotype itself: This may be a read error, as it is one base from a much larger clone. This chain links TRBV12-3 or TRBV12-4 with TRBJ2-3; 11 nucleotides agree with TRBD2. The CDR3 extends over 15 amino acids. The CDR3 sequence: CASSLTSGNTDTKYF. DNA of the CDR3: TGTGCCAGCAGTTTGACTAGCGGGAACACAGATACGAAGTATTTT.

This clonotype was detected ten times or more. J is TRBJ2-7 and V is TRBV7-9; D may match TRBD1 or TRBD2 (6 bases each). The CDR3 spans 13 residues. Germline CDR1 reads SEHNR; CDR2 reads FQNEAQ (reference sequence). Trimming left V 6 bases short and J 3 bases short, with 12 bases between. For the CDR3, the DNA is TGTGCCAGCAGTGACGGGGGCCTCTACGAGCAGTACTTC. Its protein is CASSDGGLYEQYF. Full variable domain (missing parts from reference TRBV7-9 and TRBJ2-7): DTGVSQNPRHKITKRGQNVTFRCDPISEHNRLYWYRQTLGQGPEFLTYFQNEAQLEKSRLLSDRFSAERPKGSFSTLEIQRTEQGDSAMYLCASSDGGLYEQYFGPGTRLTVT.

This clonotype was detected ten times or more. This chain connects TRBV3-1 to TRBJ2-3; 8 positions agree with TRBD2. The V segment lost 6 bases and the J segment 6 bases; nucleotides outside the gene matches: 5. CDR3 length equals 13 residues. Germline assignment: CDR1 LGHDT and CDR2 YNNKEL (reference sequence). CDR3 DNA: TGTGCCAGCAGTGGACTAGCCGGGGATACGCAGTATTTT. Protein sequence: CASSGLAGDTQYF.

This clonotype was seen repeatedly, ten times or more. The V and J genes are TRBV11-2 and TRBJ2-1; 16 bases are shared with TRBD2. The J segment lost 7 bases and the V segment lost 4 bases, leaving 1 base of the junction unmatched. Germline CDR1 reads SGHAT; CDR2 reads FQNNGV. There are 15 residues in the CDR3. The DNA of the CDR3 is TGTGCCAGCAGCTCGGGACTAGCGGGAGGGAATGAGCAGTTCTTC. Protein: CASSSGLAGGNEQFF.

The chain carries TRBV27 and TRBJ1-4; TRBD1 matches 8 bases. The germline gives CDR1 MNHEY, CDR2 SMNVEV (reference sequence). CDR3 length: 15 residues. V gave up 6 bases and J gave up 7 bases; unmatched junction bases: 10. CDR3 DNA sequence: TGTGCCAGCAGACGAACAGGGGGGAGTGGTGAAAAACTGTTTTTT. Translation gives CASRRTGGSGEKLFF. Full variable domain (missing parts from reference TRBV27 and TRBJ1-4): EAQVTQNPRYLITVTGKKLTVTCSQNMNHEYMSWYRQDPGLGLRQIYYSMNVEVTDKGDVPEGYKVSRKEKRNFPLILESPSPNQTSLYFCASRRTGGSGEKLFFGSGTQLSVL.

This clonotype was counted at least ten times. The chain uses TRBV7-9 and TRBJ2-7, with D possibly being TRBD1 or TRBD2 (5 bases each). The CDR3 contains 15 residues. Germline V lookup: CDR1 SEHNR, CDR2 FQNEAQ (reference sequence). Trimming cost V 5 bases and J 3 bases, with 17 bases left between them. The CDR3: CASSIIRDVFYEQYF. The CDR3 coding sequence is TGTGCCAGCAGCATCATCCGGGACGTTTTCTACGAGCAGTACTTC.

This clonotype came up many times. The rearrangement joins TRBV6-6 to TRBJ1-6; 9 nucleotides line up with TRBD1. Germline lookup yields CDR1 MNHNY and CDR2 SVGAGI (reference sequence). V was clipped by 5 bases and J by 9 bases; unmatched bases: 2. This CDR3 is 13 amino acids long. The chain's CDR3 is CASSDRGFSPLHF. In DNA, the CDR3 is TGTGCCAGCAGTGACAGGGGGTTTTCACCCCTCCACTTT.

This chain uses TRBV4-1 with TRBJ2-1; no reliable D call. In germline, CDR1 is MGHRA, CDR2 YSYEKL. The CDR3 runs to 16 residues. V gave up 1 base and J gave up 4 bases, with 14 bases separating them. CDR3 in DNA: TGCGCCAGCAGCCAAGTCGACATGGTTTCTTACAATGAGCAGTTCTTC. As protein: CASSQVDMVSYNEQFF.

At least ten counts were recorded for this clonotype. This chain joins TRBV24-1 and TRBJ1-5; D is unresolved. The CDR3 is made up of 12 amino acids. Germline CDR1 reads KGHDR; CDR2 reads SFDVKD. V dropped 2 bases and J dropped 3 bases, with 1 base sitting between them. CDR3 protein: CATSDSNQPQHF. The CDR3 nucleotides are TGTGCCACCAGTGATTCCAATCAGCCCCAGCATTTT.

The table lists this clonotype with a few counts. This chain links TRBV5-5 with TRBJ2-2; TRBD1 aligns across 8 bases. V shed 7 bases, J shed 2 bases, and the junction held 1 base outside the gene matches. The CDR3 totals 13 residues. CDR1 SGHKS and CDR2 YYEKEE come from the germline V gene (reference sequence). Here the CDR3 reads CASGTGNTGELFF. The CDR3, as DNA: TGTGCCAGCGGGACAGGAAACACCGGGGAGCTGTTTTTT.

Note on this clonotype: A much bigger clone sits one base away, suggesting this may be a read error. The V gene is TRBV10-2, the J gene TRBJ2-1, with D possibly matching TRBD1 (6 bases). V was cut by 8 bases and J by 6 bases, with 11 bases left in between. Germline V gene data show CDR1 as WSHSY and CDR2 as SAAADI. The CDR3 spans 12 residues. Here the CDR3 reads CASGDMANEQFF. CDR3 sequence (DNA): TGCGCCAGCGGGGACATGGCCAATGAGCAGTTCTTC.

This clonotype was seen repeatedly, ten times or more. The chain has TRBV7-8 and TRBJ2-7; the D gene is possibly TRBD2 (7 bases). This CDR3 has 15 residues. The V gene lost 3 bases and the J gene lost 2 bases, with 14 bases spanning the gap. CDR1 is SGHVS, CDR2 FQNEAQ, per germline. CDR3 in DNA: TGTGCCAGCAGCTTGTTTGCGGGGGACACCTACGAGCAGTACTTC. Translation gives CASSLFAGDTYEQYF.

This clonotype was detected many times. V is TRBV11-2 and J is TRBJ2-3; 11 positions agree with TRBD2. The CDR3 has 16 residues. CDR1 SGHAT and CDR2 FQNNGV come from the germline V gene. The trim removed 3 bases at V and 3 bases at J, leaving 5 bases unmatched. In nucleotides, the CDR3 is TGTGCCAGCAGCTTTGGGGCTAGCGGGAGGACAGATACGCAGTATTTT. Amino acid sequence: CASSFGASGRTDTQYF.

The sample holds many counts of this clonotype. V is TRBV9 and J is TRBJ2-3; 7 bases are a match to TRBD1. Germline loops: CDR1 SGDLS, CDR2 YYNGEE. With V trimmed by 0 bases and J by 6 bases, 19 bases remained unmatched. The CDR3 has 19 residues. The CDR3 loop is CASSVVGTANTQSIDTQYF. The CDR3 DNA follows: TGTGCCAGCAGCGTAGTAGGGACAGCCAACACACAGAGCATTGATACGCAGTATTTT.

The chain joins TRBV5-5 to TRBJ1-2; 7 bases agree with TRBD1. Losses at the gene ends were 4 bases for V and 8 bases for J; bases not matched to a gene: 14. CDR3 size: 15 residues. The germline CDR1 and CDR2 sequences are SGHKS and YYEKEE (reference sequence). The DNA of the CDR3 is TGTGCCAGCAGCGCCTCTTTAGGGGGCCCCGAAGGCTACACCTTC. Protein sequence: CASSASLGGPEGYTF.